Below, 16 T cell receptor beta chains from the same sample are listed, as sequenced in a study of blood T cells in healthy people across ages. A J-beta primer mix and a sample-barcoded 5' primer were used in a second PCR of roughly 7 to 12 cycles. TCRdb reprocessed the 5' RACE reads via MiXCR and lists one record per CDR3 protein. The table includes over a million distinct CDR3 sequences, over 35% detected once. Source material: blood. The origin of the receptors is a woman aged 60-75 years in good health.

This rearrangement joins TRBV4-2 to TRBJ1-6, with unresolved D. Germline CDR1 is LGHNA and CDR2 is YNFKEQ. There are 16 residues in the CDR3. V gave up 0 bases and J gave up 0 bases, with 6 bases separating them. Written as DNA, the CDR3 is TGTGCCAGCAGCCAAGATTCGAGCTCCTATAATTCACCCCTCCACTTT. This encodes CASSQDSSSYNSPLHF.

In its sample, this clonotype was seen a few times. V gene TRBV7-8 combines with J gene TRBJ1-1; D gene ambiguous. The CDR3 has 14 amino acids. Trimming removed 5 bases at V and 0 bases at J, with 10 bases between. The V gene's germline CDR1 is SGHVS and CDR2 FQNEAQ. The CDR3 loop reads CASSLLTVNTEAFF. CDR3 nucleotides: TGTGCCAGCAGCCTCCTGACCGTGAACACTGAAGCTTTCTTT.

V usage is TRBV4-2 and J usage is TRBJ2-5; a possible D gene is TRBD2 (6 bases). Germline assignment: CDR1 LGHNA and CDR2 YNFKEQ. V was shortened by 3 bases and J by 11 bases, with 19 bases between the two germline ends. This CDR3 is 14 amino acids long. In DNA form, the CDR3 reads TGTGCCAGCAGCCACCCCGGAGGGACCGATGAGCAGTACTTC. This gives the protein CASSHPGGTDEQYF.

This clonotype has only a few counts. The CDR3 region has the DNA TGTGCCAGCAGCCAAGGGCTGACAGGGGTAAAATATGGCTACACCTTC. Protein: CASSQGLTGVKYGYTF. This chain links TRBV3-1 with TRBJ1-2; TRBD1 agrees at 8 bases. Looked up from germline, CDR1 is LGHDT and CDR2 is YNNKEL (reference sequence). The CDR3 is 16 residues long. The V segment lost 1 base and the J segment 5 bases; nucleotides outside the gene matches: 9.

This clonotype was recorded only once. CDR3 sequence (DNA): TGTGCCAGCACCTCGCCCCGCCGACTAGCGGGAGCGACAGATACGCAGTATTTT. This sequence encodes CASTSPRRLAGATDTQYF. The V call is TRBV28, the J call TRBJ2-3; TRBD2 aligns across 12 bases. V was clipped by 7 bases and J by 3 bases; unmatched bases: 14. The length of the CDR3 is 18 residues. Germline V CDR1 and CDR2: MDHEN, SYDVKM. Together with reference TRBV28 and TRBJ2-3, the CDR3 gives the full variable domain: DVKVTQSSRYLVKRTGEKVFLECVQDMDHENMFWYRQDPGLGLRLIYFSYDVKMKEKGDIPEGYSVSREKKERFSLILESASTNQTSMYLCASTSPRRLAGATDTQYFGPGTRLTVL.

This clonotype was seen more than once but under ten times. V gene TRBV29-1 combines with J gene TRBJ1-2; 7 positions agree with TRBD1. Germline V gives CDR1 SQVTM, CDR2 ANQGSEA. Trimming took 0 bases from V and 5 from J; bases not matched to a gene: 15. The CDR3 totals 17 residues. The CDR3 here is CSVEDFSGPTGSYGYTF. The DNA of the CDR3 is TGCAGCGTTGAAGATTTTTCGGGCCCGACAGGGTCTTATGGCTACACCTTC.

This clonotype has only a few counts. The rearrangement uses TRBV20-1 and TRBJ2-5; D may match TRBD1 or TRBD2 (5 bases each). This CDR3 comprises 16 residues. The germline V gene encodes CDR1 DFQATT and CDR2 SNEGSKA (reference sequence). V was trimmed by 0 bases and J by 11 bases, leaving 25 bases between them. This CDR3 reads CSARDGEGPRQREQYF. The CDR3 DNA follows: TGCAGTGCTAGAGATGGTGAGGGGCCCAGGCAGAGGGAGCAGTACTTC.

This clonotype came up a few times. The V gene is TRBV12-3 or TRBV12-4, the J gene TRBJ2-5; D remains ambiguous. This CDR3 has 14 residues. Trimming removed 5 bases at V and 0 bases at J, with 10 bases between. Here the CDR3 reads CASSSIPYQETQYF. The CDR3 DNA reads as TGTGCCAGCAGTAGTATACCGTACCAAGAGACCCAGTACTTC.

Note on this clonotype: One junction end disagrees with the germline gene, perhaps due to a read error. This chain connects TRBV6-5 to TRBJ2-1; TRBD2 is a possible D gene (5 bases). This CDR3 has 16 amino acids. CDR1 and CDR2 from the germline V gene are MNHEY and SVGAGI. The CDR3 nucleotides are TGTGCCAGCAGTCACTCGACTATTAGCTCCTACAATGAGCAGTTCTTC. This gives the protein CASSHSTISSYNEQFF.

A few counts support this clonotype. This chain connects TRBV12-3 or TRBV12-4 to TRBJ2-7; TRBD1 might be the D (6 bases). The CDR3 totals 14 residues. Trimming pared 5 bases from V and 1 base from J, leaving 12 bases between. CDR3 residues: CASSPWGLSYEQYF. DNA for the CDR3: TGTGCCAGCAGTCCCTGGGGGCTATCCTACGAGCAGTACTTC.

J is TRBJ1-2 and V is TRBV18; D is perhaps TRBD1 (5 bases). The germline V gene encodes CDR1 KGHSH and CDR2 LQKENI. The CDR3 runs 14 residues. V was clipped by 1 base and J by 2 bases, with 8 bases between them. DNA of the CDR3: TGTGCCAGCTCACCACGGCGGGGGAACTATGGCTACACCTTC. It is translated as CASSPRRGNYGYTF.

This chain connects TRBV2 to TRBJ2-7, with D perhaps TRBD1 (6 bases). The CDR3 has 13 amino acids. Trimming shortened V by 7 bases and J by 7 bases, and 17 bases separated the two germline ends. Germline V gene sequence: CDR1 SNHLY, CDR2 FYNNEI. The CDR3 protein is CASKQDSTREQYF. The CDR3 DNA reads TGTGCCAGCAAACAGGACAGTACGAGGGAGCAGTACTTC.

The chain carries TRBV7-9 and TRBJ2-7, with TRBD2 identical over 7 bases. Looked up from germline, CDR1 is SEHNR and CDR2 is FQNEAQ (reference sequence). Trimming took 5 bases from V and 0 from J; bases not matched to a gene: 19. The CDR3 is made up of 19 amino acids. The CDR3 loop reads CASSPSGTSERGFSYEQYF. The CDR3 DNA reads TGTGCCAGCAGCCCTAGCGGAACTAGCGAGAGAGGTTTCTCCTACGAGCAGTACTTC.

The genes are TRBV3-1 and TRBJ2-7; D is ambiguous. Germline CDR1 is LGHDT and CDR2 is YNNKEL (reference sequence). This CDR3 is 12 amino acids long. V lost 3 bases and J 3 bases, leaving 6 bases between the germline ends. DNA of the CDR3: TGTGCCAGCAGCCATTCCCTCTACGAGCAGTACTTC. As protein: CASSHSLYEQYF.

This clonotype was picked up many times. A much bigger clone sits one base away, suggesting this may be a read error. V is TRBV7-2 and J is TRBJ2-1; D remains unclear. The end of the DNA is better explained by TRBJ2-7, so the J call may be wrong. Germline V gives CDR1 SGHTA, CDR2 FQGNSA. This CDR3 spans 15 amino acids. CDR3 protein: CASSWVVSSYNEQYF. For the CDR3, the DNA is TGTGCCAGCAGCTGGGTTGTTAGTTCCTACAATGAGCAGTACTTC.

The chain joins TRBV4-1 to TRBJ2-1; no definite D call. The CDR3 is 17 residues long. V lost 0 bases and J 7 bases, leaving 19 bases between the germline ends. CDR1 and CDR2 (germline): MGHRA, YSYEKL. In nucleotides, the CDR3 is TGCGCCAGCAGCCAAGAAGTTTTACAGAACCGTCGAAATGAGCAGTTCTTC. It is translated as CASSQEVLQNRRNEQFF.